The clone carrying this T cell receptor (beta chain) was detected only a few times. Its antigen remains unknown. This CDR3 is built from 16 residues. The germline gives CDR1 SGDLS, CDR2 YYNGEE. V was cut by 2 bases and J by 2 bases, with 17 bases left in between. This sample stems from a study of cytomegalovirus exposure and HLA in healthy donors. Findings of the study overall: Later analysis identified a missense DCLRE1C variant that was linked to TCR beta V- and J-gene trimming.

Everyone who donated was a healthy bone marrow donor. This PCR relied on a set of 60 Vbeta primers and 13 Jbeta primers. The table came from immunoSEQ multiplex PCR; TCRdb's copy has only in-frame clones and leaves some out. The sample includes more than 95,000 clones, around 82% of them seen just once. The clonotype originates from a man aged 25 to 45 in good health and CMV-seropositive. The chain employs TRBV9 and TRBJ2-7, with D perhaps matching TRBD2 (7 bases). Source material: PBMCs. CDR3 residues: CASSVGASGSTYEQYF. The DNA for the CDR3 is TGTGCCAGCAGCGTGGGGGCTAGCGGAAGTACCTACGAGCAGTACTTC.